The next 21 T cell receptor beta chains were all read from a single sample in a study of T cells in Graves' hyperthyroidism and ophthalmopathy. RNA transcripts served as the template for amplifying TCR beta CDR3 regions. The TCR CDR3 was amplified in a first-round RT-PCR using the HTBI primer set. Using its own MiXCR run on the multiplex PCR reads, TCRdb lists one record per CDR3 protein. This table has about 480,000 distinct CDR3 sequences, approximately 25% appearing once. The sample taken for sequencing was blood. These receptors came from a woman in her twenties or thirties with Graves' ophthalmopathy.

The chain has TRBV4-1 and TRBJ2-2; TRBD2 matches at 11 bases. The CDR3 extends over 17 amino acids. Germline-derived CDR1 and CDR2 are MGHRA and YSYEKL. V dropped 0 bases and J dropped 4; count of bases not matched to a gene: 4. This CDR3 reads CASSQESSGGATGELFF. For the CDR3, the DNA is TGCGCCAGCAGCCAAGAGAGTAGCGGGGGGGCCACCGGGGAGCTGTTTTTT.

This clonotype has at least ten counts. The genes are TRBV20-1 and TRBJ1-1; no clear D gene. The CDR3 is 13 amino acids. The V gene's germline CDR1 is DFQATT and CDR2 SNEGSKA (reference sequence). Trimming took off 7 bases at V and 2 bases at J, with 14 bases between the two ends. The CDR3 region is CSGSGNLNTEAFF. The CDR3 nucleotides are TGCAGTGGTTCCGGGAACTTAAACACTGAAGCTTTCTTT.

Ten or more counts support this clonotype. V is TRBV2 and J is TRBJ1-1; a weak D match, TRBD1 (5 bases). V was pared by 4 bases and J by 4 bases, with 10 bases between. The CDR3 runs to 13 residues. Germline CDR1 is SNHLY and CDR2 is FYNNEI. CDR3 sequence (DNA): TGTGCCAGCAGTGGAGCAGGGTTCACTGAAGCTTTCTTT. Translation gives CASSGAGFTEAFF.

This clonotype has only a few counts. The chain joins TRBV3-1 to TRBJ2-5; TRBD2 matches at 11 bases. CDR1 is LGHDT, CDR2 YNNKEL, per germline (reference sequence). The CDR3 has 18 residues. J gave up 5 bases and V 7 bases, and 18 bases lay outside the gene matches. The CDR3 loop is CASTHYISGGAGLETQYF. DNA for the CDR3: TGTGCCAGCACCCATTATATTAGCGGGGGGGCCGGGCTGGAGACCCAGTACTTC.

V and J are TRBV10-3 and TRBJ1-1; D uncertain. CDR1 and CDR2 from the germline V gene are ENHRY and SYGVKD. The CDR3 consists of 14 residues. Trimming took off 4 bases at V and 0 bases at J, with 9 bases between the two ends. The CDR3 DNA is TGTGCCATCAGTGTCGGATATATGAACACTGAAGCTTTCTTT. Its translation: CAISVGYMNTEAFF.

J is TRBJ2-7 and V is TRBV28; a possible D gene is TRBD2 (7 bases). Per the germline V gene, CDR1 is MDHEN and CDR2 is SYDVKM. The CDR3 consists of 14 residues. V dropped 11 bases and J dropped 4 bases, with 21 bases sitting between them. The CDR3 reads CACGRGAVSYEQYF. CDR3 nucleotides: TGTGCCTGCGGACGGGGGGCCGTTAGTTACGAGCAGTACTTC.

This clonotype occurred a few times. This chain links TRBV3-1 with TRBJ2-7, with a weak D call TRBD1 (6 bases). The CDR3 is made up of 11 amino acids. The germline CDR1 and CDR2 sequences are LGHDT and YNNKEL (reference sequence). Trimming removed 2 bases from V and 13 bases from J, with 12 bases in between. CDR3 bases: TGTGCCAGCAGCCAAAGGGGACACCGATACTTC. Its translation is CASSQRGHRYF.

This clonotype occurred many times. The chain is built from TRBV18 and TRBJ2-5; TRBD1 matches at 7 bases. The germline V gene has CDR1 KGHSH and CDR2 LQKENI. This CDR3 contains 16 residues. The ends lost 4 bases at V and 5 bases at J; junction bases unmatched: 13. The CDR3 sequence is CASSHLGTEEWETQYF. In DNA form, the CDR3 reads TGTGCCAGCTCACACCTTGGGACAGAAGAGTGGGAGACCCAGTACTTC.

Comments on this clonotype: The junction departs from the called germline gene at one end, perhaps through a read error. The V gene is TRBV5-6, the J gene TRBJ1-5, with D possibly matching TRBD1 (5 bases). Germline V gene data show CDR1 as SGHDT and CDR2 as YYEEEE. The CDR3 covers 13 residues. The CDR3 DNA reads as TGTGTCAGCAGCTCCGCAGGGTATCAGCCCCAGCATTTT. Amino acid sequence: CVSSSAGYQPQHF.

The chain links TRBV6-1 to TRBJ2-7, with 9 bases that match TRBD1. This CDR3 is built from 14 residues. Germline CDR1 reads MNHNS; CDR2 reads SASEGT. Unmatched junction bases numbered 7, after V lost 7 bases and J lost 3 bases. The CDR3 region is CASKRDREYYEQYF. CDR3 DNA sequence: TGTGCCAGCAAACGGGACAGGGAGTACTACGAGCAGTACTTC.

The CDR3 spells CASSYTGQRGNTIYF. In DNA, the CDR3 is TGTGCCAGCAGTTACACGGGACAGCGTGGAAACACCATATATTTT. The chain uses TRBV6-5 and TRBJ1-3; TRBD1 matches at 7 bases. Germline CDR1 is MNHEY and CDR2 is SVGAGI. V lost 2 bases and J lost 3; bases outside the gene matches: 4. The CDR3 has 15 residues.

On this clonotype itself: A much larger clone differs by one base, so this may be a read error. CDR3 loop: CTSSLGRYRGYTF. Written as DNA, the CDR3 is TGTACCAGCAGCTTGGGTCGGTACCGCGGCTACACCTTC. This chain joins TRBV5-6 and TRBJ1-2; D is undetermined. From germline, CDR1 is SGHDT and CDR2 YYEEEE. This CDR3 has 13 residues.

The V call is TRBV18, the J call TRBJ2-5; TRBD1 aligns across 7 bases. Germline assignment: CDR1 KGHSH and CDR2 LQKENI. The trim removed 8 bases at V and 0 bases at J, leaving 12 bases unmatched. This CDR3 has 16 residues. The chain's CDR3 is CASSGVQGVYQETQYF. In nucleotides, the CDR3 is TGTGCCAGCAGTGGGGTCCAGGGGGTTTACCAAGAGACCCAGTACTTC.

This clonotype occurred a few times. The chain is built from TRBV9 and TRBJ2-5; D is unresolved. The V and J ends lost 0 bases and 5 bases respectively, with 8 bases between them. The CDR3 sequence is 13 residues long. The germline V gene has CDR1 SGDLS and CDR2 YYNGEE. Written as DNA, the CDR3 is TGTGCCAGCAGCGTAGGAATGGGGGAGACCCAGTACTTC. Translating it yields CASSVGMGETQYF. The full variable domain, rest sourced from reference TRBV9 and TRBJ2-5, is DSGVTQTPKHLITATGQRVTLRCSPRSGDLSVYWYQQSLDQGLQFLIQYYNGEERAKGNILERFSAQQFPDLHSELNLSSLELGDSALYFCASSVGMGETQYFGPGTRLLVL.

This clonotype was seen more than once but under ten times. The CDR3 bases are TGTGCCACCAGCATCTGGGGGTATTGGAACACCGGGGAGCTGTTTTTT. This gives the protein CATSIWGYWNTGELFF. The chain carries TRBV15 and TRBJ2-2; D might be TRBD1 or TRBD2, each matching 5 bases. Trimming shortened V by 4 bases and J by 1 base, and 13 bases separated the two germline ends. Germline CDR1 is LNHNV and CDR2 is YYDKDF (reference sequence). This CDR3 comprises 16 residues.

This clonotype has at least ten counts. This chain joins TRBV20-1 and TRBJ1-1, with 7 bases aligning to TRBD1. V lost 3 bases, J lost 1 base, and 2 bases stayed unmatched. CDR1 and CDR2 from the germline V gene are DFQATT and SNEGSKA (reference sequence). This CDR3 is 13 amino acids long. CDR3 amino acids: CSARGQWNTEAFF. The CDR3 DNA sequence: TGCAGTGCTAGGGGACAGTGGAACACTGAAGCTTTCTTT.

In its sample, this clonotype was seen many times. The rearrangement links TRBV19 to TRBJ2-7; D possibly matches TRBD1 or TRBD2 (5 bases each). Germline assignment: CDR1 LNHDA and CDR2 SQIVND (reference sequence). The ends were cut back, 3 bases at V and 0 bases at J, with 12 bases in the middle. This CDR3 region has 15 residues. The CDR3 bases are TGTGCCAGTAGTATTTTCCGGGGCCCCTCCTACGAGCAGTACTTC. Amino acids: CASSIFRGPSYEQYF.

Only a few counts were recorded for this clonotype. The chain has TRBV27 and TRBJ1-6; D is perhaps TRBD1 (6 bases). Germline V gene lookup returns CDR1 MNHEY and CDR2 SMNVEV (reference sequence). The CDR3 is 12 amino acids. Trimming cost V 6 bases and J 13 bases, with 13 bases left between them. In DNA, the CDR3 is TGTGCCAGCAGGGGGTGGGGGGGCCCCCTCCACTTT. It codes for CASRGWGGPLHF.

The sample holds many counts of this clonotype. The chain has TRBV10-1 and TRBJ1-5, with D possibly TRBD1 on 6 matching bases. V lost 7 bases and J lost 7, with 20 bases in between. CDR1 and CDR2 (germline): WNHNN, SYGVQD (reference sequence). CDR3 length equals 15 residues. Here the CDR3 DNA reads TGCGCCAGCACCACAAGTAGGGGGAAATCCCAGCCCCAGCATTTT. This gives the protein CASTTSRGKSQPQHF.

At least ten counts were recorded for this clonotype. The CDR3 nucleotides read TGTGCCAGCAGGCAAAACACTGGGAACACTGAAGCTTTCTTT. Amino acids: CASRQNTGNTEAFF. The gene calls are TRBV12-3 or TRBV12-4 and TRBJ1-1; D gene ambiguous. V lost 6 bases and J lost 1, with 12 bases in between. This CDR3 has 14 residues.

On this clonotype: Germline and junction disagree at one end, which may indicate a read error. The gene calls are TRBV27 and TRBJ2-2; D is perhaps TRBD2 (5 bases). The CDR3 totals 16 residues. Germline V gene data show CDR1 as MNHEY and CDR2 as SMNVEV (reference sequence). The chain's CDR3 is CASSRNTAPNTGELCF. CDR3 nucleotide sequence: TGTGCCAGCAGTCGTAATACCGCACCGAACACCGGGGAGCTGTGTTTT.